Listed below are T cell receptor beta chains from one sample, sequenced in a study of tumor and adjacent non-tumor tissue in lung cancer. TCRdb passed the multiplex PCR reads through MiXCR, listing each CDR3 protein once. The sample holds 70,000 to 90,000 distinct CDR3 sequences; about two thirds are singletons and the top ten take roughly a quarter. Sequencing was performed on distant non-tumor lung tissue. Receptors were obtained from a woman aged 45-60 years with non-small cell lung cancer. The conserved cysteine and the conserved F or W are not part of the CDR3 here. Size is stated for part of the rows, as once, few or many counts, or as a class when the clone is expanded.

clone_size	v_call	j_call	cdr3_aa
NA	TRBV11-1	TRBJ2-3	ARSIATGAETQY
once	TRBV11-2	TRBJ2-3	ASNLVGRNTDTQY
NA	TRBV7-2	TRBJ2-3	ASSAGLAGDTQY
NA	TRBV5-5	TRBJ2-2	ATRTDLYGRTPGELF
NA	TRBV20-1	TRBJ1-6	SARDRDYNPSLH
NA	TRBV7-3	TRBJ1-1	ASSPPGEKAF
NA	TRBV5-1	TRBJ2-1	ASSYGGGWTYNEQF
NA	TRBV11-2	TRBJ2-7	ASSPLASGSYEQY
NA	TRBV11-2	TRBJ2-7	ASNLLARGYEQY
NA	TRBV5-1	TRBJ2-7	ASSPGQGKSEQY
NA	TRBV5-1	TRBJ1-1	ASSLEPLGGLGNWWNTEAF
NA	TRBV7-9	TRBJ2-1	ASSARASSYNEQF
NA	TRBV11-2	TRBJ2-5	AGSLNAGGPAQY
NA	TRBV20-1	TRBJ2-3	SVTGQATRTDTQY
NA	TRBV11-2	TRBJ1-6	ASSLAWENSPLH
NA	TRBV28	TRBJ2-7	AIEEVSFYEQY
NA	TRBV30	TRBJ2-3	AWTGGGIDTQY
NA	TRBV5-4	TRBJ2-2	ASSTGIEGRGELF
NA	TRBV11-2	TRBJ1-5	TSGEDRNRPQH
NA	TRBV4-3	TRBJ2-4	ASSQDVALGDKNIQY
NA	TRBV11-3	TRBJ2-1	ANSREGAGPYEQF
NA	TRBV11-2	TRBJ2-1	ASIPSGHEQF
many	TRBV5-4	TRBJ2-7	ASSPGQGRNYEQY
NA	TRBV6-6	TRBJ1-1	ASSAGGHETEVF
NA	TRBV11-3	TRBJ2-3	ANSFDRLADTQY
few	TRBV5-1	TRBJ2-5	ASSLAQKETQY
NA	TRBV11-2	TRBJ2-1	VNTPEGEGSSYTEQF
NA	TRBV29-1	TRBJ2-3	SSRKGTNLVTQY
NA	TRBV20-1	TRBJ2-1	SAERTVTSGYNEQF
NA	TRBV29-1	TRBJ2-2	SGAGETGELF
NA	TRBV11-3	TRBJ2-2	ASSPTRFTGELF
NA	TRBV10-3	TRBJ2-1	AISESDVQF
NA	TRBV5-6	TRBJ1-2	ASRFWTGPNYGYT
many	TRBV20-1	TRBJ2-1	SARRGGPGNEQF
few	TRBV7-3	TRBJ2-2	ASSLGVFGGRAGELF
many	TRBV29-1	TRBJ2-1	SVEQSSYNEQF
many	TRBV6-6	TRBJ2-7	ASSYMDRDYEQY
NA	TRBV20-1	TRBJ2-2	SANQRTSGMSFTGELF
NA	TRBV12-3/TRBV12-4	TRBJ2-3	ASRVAGEGDTQY
NA	TRBV4-3	TRBJ2-1	AGSQDGVRHNEQF